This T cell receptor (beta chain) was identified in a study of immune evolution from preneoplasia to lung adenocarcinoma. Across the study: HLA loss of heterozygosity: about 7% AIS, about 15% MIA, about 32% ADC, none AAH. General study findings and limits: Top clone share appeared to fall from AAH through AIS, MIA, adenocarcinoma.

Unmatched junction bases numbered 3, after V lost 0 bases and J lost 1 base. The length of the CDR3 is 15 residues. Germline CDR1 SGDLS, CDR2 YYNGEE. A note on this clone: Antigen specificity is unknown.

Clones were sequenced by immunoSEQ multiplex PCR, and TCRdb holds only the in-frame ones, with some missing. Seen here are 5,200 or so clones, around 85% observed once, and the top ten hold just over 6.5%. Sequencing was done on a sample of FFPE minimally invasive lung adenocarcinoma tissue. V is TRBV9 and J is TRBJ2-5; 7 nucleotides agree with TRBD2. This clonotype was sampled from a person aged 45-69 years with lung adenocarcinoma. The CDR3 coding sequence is TGTGCCAGCAGCGTAGGCCTAGCGGCCCAAGAGACCCAGTACTTC. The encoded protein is CASSVGLAAQETQYF.